The sequence of this T cell receptor (beta chain) was determined in a study of blood T cell repertoires in COVID-19. Study overall: In each case, the material was cDNA or gDNA derived from T cells, B-cell-depleted T cells, or PBMCs.

The V end was cut by 3 bases, the J end by 2 bases, with 10 bases between. This CDR3 has 14 residues. CDR1 and CDR2 from the germline V gene are SGHVS and FNYEAQ. As originally analysed: Researchers report that nucleated cell counts were estimated from reference gene primer amplification. The data were produced by immunoSEQ multiplex PCR, yet TCRdb's version contains in-frame clones alone and is incomplete. V, J and clone size are those of that table, while D and trimming were read from the DNA. The sample gives about 190,000 clones, approximately 90% of which show up once; 2.1% is in the top ten. This TCR derives from a man between 65 and 85 years old with active or convalescent COVID-19. The chain uses TRBV7-6 and TRBJ2-5; D unresolved. The sample taken for sequencing was peripheral blood. For the CDR3, the DNA is TGTGCCAGCAGCTTGGTAGAGGCTCAAGAGACCCAGTACTTC. Translating gives CASSLVEAQETQYF.